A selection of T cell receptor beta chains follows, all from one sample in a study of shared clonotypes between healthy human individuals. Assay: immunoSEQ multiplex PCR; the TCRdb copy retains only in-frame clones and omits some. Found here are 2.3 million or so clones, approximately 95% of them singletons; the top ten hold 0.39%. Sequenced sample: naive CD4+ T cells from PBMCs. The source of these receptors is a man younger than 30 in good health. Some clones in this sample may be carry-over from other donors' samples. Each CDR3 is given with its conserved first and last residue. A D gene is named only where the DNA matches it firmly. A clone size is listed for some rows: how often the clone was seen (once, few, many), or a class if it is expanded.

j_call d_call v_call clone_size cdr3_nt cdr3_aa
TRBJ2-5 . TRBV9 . TGTGCCAGCAATCGTCGACCGGGGACCCAGTACTTC CASNRRPGTQYF
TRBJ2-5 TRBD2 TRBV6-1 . TGTGCGGGGAAGCGGGAGGTTCGAGAGACCCAGTACTTC CAGKREVRETQYF
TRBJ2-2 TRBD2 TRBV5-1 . TGCGCCAGCAGGCTGGGACTAGACCTGATGGGGGAGCTGTTTTTT CASRLGLDLMGELFF
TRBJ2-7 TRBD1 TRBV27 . TGTGCCAGCAGTTTATATAGGCAGGGGGCTCTCTCCTACGAGCAGTACTTC CASSLYRQGALSYEQYF
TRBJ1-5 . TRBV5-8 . TGTGCCAGCAGCCTTTGGGGTCATACTTATCAGCCCCAGCATTTT CASSLWGHTYQPQHF
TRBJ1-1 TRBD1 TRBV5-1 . TGCGCCAGCAGCTTGAACAGGGGCGCTGAAGCTTTCTTT CASSLNRGAEAFF
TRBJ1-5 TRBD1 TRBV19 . TGTGCCAGTAGTACACTACTCGGGACAGGGGTTCAGCCCCAGCATTTT CASSTLLGTGVQPQHF
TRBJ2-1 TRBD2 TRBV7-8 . TGTGCCAGCAGCTTACGAGCGGGAGGACCGAGCTCCTACAATGAGCAGTTCTTC CASSLRAGGPSSYNEQFF
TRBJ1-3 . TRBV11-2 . TGTGCCAGCGGTGTGGCGGGACGGGCTGGAAACACCATATATTTT CASGVAGRAGNTIYF
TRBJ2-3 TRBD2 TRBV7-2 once TGTGCCAGCAGCTTCGCGACTAGCGGGAGTACAGATACACAGTATTTT CASSFATSGSTDTQYF
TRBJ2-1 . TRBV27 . TGTGCCAGCAGTTTAGATCATCGGCTAGCGTCGCTGCACAATGAGCAGTTCTTC CASSLDHRLASLHNEQFF
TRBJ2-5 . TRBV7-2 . TGTGCCAGCAGCTTGACTAGAGAAGAGACCCAGTACTTC CASSLTREETQYF
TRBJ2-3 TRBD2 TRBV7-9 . TGTGCCAGCAGCTTCGGGACTAGCGGGAGCACAGATACGCAGTATTTT CASSFGTSGSTDTQYF
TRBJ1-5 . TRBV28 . TGTGCCAGCAGTCCATTAACGGAGCCCCAGCATTTT CASSPLTEPQHF
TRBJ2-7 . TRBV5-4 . TGTGCCAGCAGCCAACGGACTCTGGTGGAGGGGGCTAGCGAGCAGTACTTC CASSQRTLVEGASEQYF
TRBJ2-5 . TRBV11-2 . TGTGCCAGCACCCTAGGGCAGGGCCAACAAGAGACCCAGTACTTC CASTLGQGQQETQYF
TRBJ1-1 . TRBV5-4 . TGTGCCAGCAGCTGGGGCGGAAGGAGGGCCGACACTGAAGCTTTCTTT CASSWGGRRADTEAFF
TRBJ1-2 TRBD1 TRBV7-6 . TGTGCCAGCAGCTTAGCCCAGGGGGCGTACGGCTACACCTTC CASSLAQGAYGYTF
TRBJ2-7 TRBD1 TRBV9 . TGTGCCAGCAGCCCGACAGGGTACGAGCAGTACTTC CASSPTGYEQYF
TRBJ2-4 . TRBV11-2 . TGTGCCAGCAGCTTAGTTGGCGGGGATATAATCCTAGCCAAAAACATTCAGTACTTC CASSLVGGDIILAKNIQYF
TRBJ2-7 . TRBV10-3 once TGTGCCATCAGTGTTTGGGCGGGTAATGGCGAGCAGTACTTC CAISVWAGNGEQYF
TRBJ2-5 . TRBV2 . TGTGCCAGCGGGAGCGGGGAGACCCAGTACTTC CASGSGETQYF
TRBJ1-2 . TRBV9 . TGTGCCAGCAGCCCTAGGACTGGGAACTATGGCTACACCTTC CASSPRTGNYGYTF
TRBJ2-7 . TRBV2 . TGTGCCAGCAGGGACATCGCGGCCGAGCAGTACTTC CASRDIAAEQYF
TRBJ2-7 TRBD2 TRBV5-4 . TGTGCCAGCAGCTTGAAGGCTGTGACTAGCGTTAAAAGAGGCGAGCAGTACTTC CASSLKAVTSVKRGEQYF
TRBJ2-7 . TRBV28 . TGTGCCAGCAACACAGGGAATTACGAGCAGTACTTC CASNTGNYEQYF
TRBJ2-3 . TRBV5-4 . TGTGCCAGCAGCTTCCAACGCACAGATACGCAGTATTTT CASSFQRTDTQYF
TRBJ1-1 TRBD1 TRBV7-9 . TGTGCCAGCAGCTTCAGGACAGGGGGACGGAACACTGAAGCTTTCTTT CASSFRTGGRNTEAFF
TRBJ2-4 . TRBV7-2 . TGTGCCAGCAGCTCGGGACACCTCAAAAACATTCAGTACTTC CASSSGHLKNIQYF
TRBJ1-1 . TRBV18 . TGTGCCAGCTCAGCCAGGGAGATCGCTGAAGCTTTCTTT CASSAREIAEAFF
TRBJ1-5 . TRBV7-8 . TGTGCCAGCAGCTTAGATGGCAGTTACAGGAGCAATCAGCCCCAGCATTTT CASSLDGSYRSNQPQHF
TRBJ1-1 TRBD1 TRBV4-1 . TGCGCCAGCAGCCAAGATCGGACAGGGGGCGCGAATTCTGAAGCTTTCTTT CASSQDRTGGANSEAFF
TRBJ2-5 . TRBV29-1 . TGCAGCGTTGACCGGGACCGGGAACAAGAGACCCAGTACTTC CSVDRDREQETQYF
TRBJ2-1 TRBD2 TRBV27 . TGTGCCAGCCGATCAGCGGGGGGATGGGGTGAGCAGTTCTTC CASRSAGGWGEQFF
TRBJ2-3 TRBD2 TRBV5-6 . TGTGCCAGCAGTCTCCCTTCGGCGGGAGTGAGCACAGATACGCAGTATTTT CASSLPSAGVSTDTQYF
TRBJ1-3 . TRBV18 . TGTGCCAGCTCACCACTTCCCAGGGGAAACACCATATATTTT CASSPLPRGNTIYF
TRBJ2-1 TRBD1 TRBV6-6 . TGTGCCAGCAGTACCCCGGGACAGCGCTACAATGAGCAGTTCTTC CASSTPGQRYNEQFF
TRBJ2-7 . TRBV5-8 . TGTGCCAGCAGCTTGGCTTTGTACAGCGCGAGCTCCTACGAGCAGTACTTC CASSLALYSASSYEQYF
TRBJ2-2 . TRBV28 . TGTGCCAGCAATACAAGAAGAGGGGGCACCGGGGAGCTGTTTTTT CASNTRRGGTGELFF
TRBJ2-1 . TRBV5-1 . TGCGCCAGCAGCTTGGGCTCCGCTGGGGGCAATGAGCAGTTCTTC CASSLGSAGGNEQFF
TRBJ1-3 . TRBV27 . TGTGCCAGCAGGGCGACAGGCACCTTCTCTGGAAACACCATATATTTT CASRATGTFSGNTIYF
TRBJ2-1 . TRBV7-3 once TGTGCCAGCAGCTTATTTGGGCCAGAAGACAATGAGCAGTTCTTC CASSLFGPEDNEQFF
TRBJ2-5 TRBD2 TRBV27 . TGTGCCAGCAGTTTTCGTGGGACTAGCGGGTTAAGGGGTGTGGAGACCCAGTACTTC CASSFRGTSGLRGVETQYF
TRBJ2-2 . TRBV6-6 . TGTGCCAGCAGAAGGGACGGGAACACCGGGGAGCTGTTTTTT CASRRDGNTGELFF
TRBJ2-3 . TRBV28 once TGTGCCAGCAGCACGGGTGATACGCAGTATTTT CASSTGDTQYF
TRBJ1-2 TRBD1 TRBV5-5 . TGTGCCAGCAGCCGGATCGGGACAGGGAATAACTATGGCTACACCTTC CASSRIGTGNNYGYTF
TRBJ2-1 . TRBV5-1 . TGCGCCAGCAGCTTGGGCAGTCCCTACAATGAGCAGTTCTTC CASSLGSPYNEQFF